This TCR beta chain came from a study of blood T cell repertoires in COVID-19 (dated by TCRdb to 2020 to 2022). General notes on the study: Samples covering the acute and convalescent phases of COVID-19 were provided by collaborators in the United States, Italy and Spain. The prospective study material was composed of cDNA or gDNA derived from T cells, B-cell-depleted T cells, or PBMCs. Subjects who had been exposed to COVID-19, were actively infected with it, or had recovered from it provided the deeply sampled blood TCRbeta repertoires that made up the dataset. The repertoires were made available in a free public database intended to serve as a resource for research on the immune response to SARS-CoV-2. Samples were obtained from the ongoing ImmuneRACE study (first 160 participants) and from over a thousand subjects provided by 6 global collaborators. A de-identified subject ID, COVID-19 status, age in years and sex were almost always included in the sample metadata. Where available, HLA class I and class II types were taken from metadata supplied by the sample provider and were not determined by assay-based typing.

TCRbeta CDR3 regions were amplified from genomic DNA using the immunoSEQ Assay, a bias-controlled multiplex PCR. The authors' pipeline ran thus. The number of nucleated cells in each sample was estimated by amplification of reference gene primers within the assay. Sequence reads were collapsed and filtered to measure the absolute abundance of every unique TCRbeta CDR3 rearrangement. For each sample, productive Simpson clonality was calculated as the square root of Simpson's diversity index across productive rearrangements. TCRdb took over this immuneACCESS table, retaining in-frame rearrangements with V and J assigned. Such tables are incomplete; in checked studies, under half of the missing clones stem from an unresolved V gene, and the remainder is unexplained. The D gene and trimming were derived from the DNA, and the V and J assignments and clone size from that table. In all, the sample holds roughly 360,000 clones, and around 87% of those were seen once. The ten largest make up 1% to 1.5% of the sample.

The research as a whole found: The quantity of clinical and demographic metadata differed by source and by participant and was supplied without curation.

Notes on this clone: Its specific antigen is unknown. One junction end disagrees with the germline gene, perhaps due to a read error.

Participants in the prospective study were enrolled through a virtual design, were aged about 18 to 100 years, and lived in fewer than 30 United States geographic areas. In the prospective study, cohorts were assigned on the basis of participant-reported clinical history obtained from a screening survey and a study questionnaire. ImmuneRACE Cohort 3 recovered participants were defined by two consecutive negative NP/OP PCR tests, healthcare professional clearance, or symptom resolution. In the prospective study, whole blood, serum and a nasopharyngeal or oropharyngeal swab were collected from each participant by mobile phlebotomists. Participants in the prospective study had the option to provide additional blood draws and questionnaires over a roughly two-month period. Before DNA extraction, blood samples from the prospective study were shipped at room temperature or frozen. From a lookup of the germline V gene (reference sequence), CDR1 and CDR2 are SEHNR and FQNEAQ. The CDR3, cysteine through phenylalanine, is 12 amino acids long. Of the read, only the CDR3 DNA is kept; its 36 bases are in frame from base 1.

The rearrangement combines TRBV7-9 with TRBJ2-2; no D gene is confidently identified. Source material: PBMCs or T cells enriched from blood (not recorded which). The receptor was derived from a man between 25 and 39 years old who had recovered from COVID-19. The DNA sequence reads TGTGCCACCAACACGAATACCGGGGAGCTGTTTTTT. It translates as CATNTNTGELFF.